The entry that follows covers one T cell receptor beta chain sequence. This sample is part of a study of blood T cell repertoires in COVID-19. Original handling: Estimation of nucleated cell counts relied on the amplification of reference gene primers. Profiled with immunoSEQ multiplex PCR; TCRdb holds only in-frame clones, not every one. V, J and clone size are taken as reported in that table, and D and trimming were inferred from the DNA itself. The profile shows about 250,000 clones, roughly 86% of them singletons. Those who participated ranged in age from 18 to 89 years and resided in some 24 US areas. The CDR3 length is 15 residues. CDR1 MDHEN and CDR2 SYDVKM come from the germline V gene. Trimming removed 4 bases from V and 4 bases from J; junction bases left unmatched: 10.

The V call is TRBV28, the J call TRBJ2-7, with 7 bases fitting TRBD2. The receptor was isolated from a woman aged 45 to 65 who had recovered from COVID-19. Input material: PBMCs or T cells enriched from blood (not recorded which). For the CDR3, the DNA is TGTGCCAGCAGTTCCCTACATGGACTAGAGTACGAGCAGTACTTC. It is translated as CASSSLHGLEYEQYF.